A single count supports the clone carrying this T cell receptor (beta chain). Antigen specificity is unknown. The V segment lost 4 bases and the J segment 7 bases; nucleotides outside the gene matches: 9. Per germline, CDR1 SQVTM and CDR2 ANQGSEA. The CDR3 has 13 residues. Measured with immunoSEQ multiplex PCR; TCRdb has only the in-frame clones, and not every one. The sample lists approximately 90,000 clones, 85% occurring once. The data belong to a study of glioma-infiltrating T cells after dendritic cell vaccination. Study-wide results and caveats: Estimated pretreatment TIL content predicted outcome after dendritic cell vaccination. Survival was not directly related to TCR clonality in these patients.

This material consisted of blood, taken before dendritic cell vaccination. This chain joins TRBV29-1 and TRBJ2-7, with 8 bases fitting TRBD2. The TCR was taken from a human donor with glioblastoma. CDR3 DNA: TGCAGCGTTGGGCTAGCGGGCAGTGGTGAGCAGTACTTC. It codes for CSVGLAGSGEQYF.